This T cell receptor beta chain was obtained from a study of T cell changes during pregnancy in multiple sclerosis. This clone was recorded only once. TCRdb keeps only in-frame clones here, not all; method: immunoSEQ multiplex PCR. The data hold fewer than 110,000 clones, with around 92% observed a single time. The source is a female donor in good health, enrolled as a control in a pregnancy study. This material consisted of peripheral blood, taken in the third trimester of pregnancy.

CDR3 nucleotide sequence: TGTGCCAGCATCCCTCCCGGGACACCCGGTAGCAGCAATCAGCCCCAGCATTTT. Protein sequence: CASIPPGTPGSSNQPQHF. The chain combines TRBV9 with TRBJ1-5; D is perhaps TRBD1 (6 bases). The CDR3 has 18 amino acids. Germline-derived CDR1 and CDR2 are SGDLS and YYNGEE. The V end was cut by 6 bases, the J end by 1 base, with 23 bases between.